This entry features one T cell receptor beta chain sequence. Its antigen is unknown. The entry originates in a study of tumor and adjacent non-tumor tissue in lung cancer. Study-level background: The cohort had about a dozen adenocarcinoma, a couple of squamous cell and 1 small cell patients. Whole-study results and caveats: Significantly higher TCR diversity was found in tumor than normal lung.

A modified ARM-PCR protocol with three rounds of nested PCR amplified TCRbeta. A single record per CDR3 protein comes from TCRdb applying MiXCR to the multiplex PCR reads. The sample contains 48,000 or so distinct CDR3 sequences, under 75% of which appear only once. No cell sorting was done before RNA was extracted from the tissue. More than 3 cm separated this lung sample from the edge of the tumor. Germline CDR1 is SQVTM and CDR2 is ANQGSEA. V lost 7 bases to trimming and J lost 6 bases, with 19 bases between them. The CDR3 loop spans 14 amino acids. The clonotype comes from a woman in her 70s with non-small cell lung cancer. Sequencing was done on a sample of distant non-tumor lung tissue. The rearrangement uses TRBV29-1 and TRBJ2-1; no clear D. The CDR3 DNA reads TGCAGCGCCAAGGGCAGTGCGACCTGCAATGAGCAGTTCTTC. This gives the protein CSAKGSATCNEQFF.